This TCR beta chain was documented in a study of blood T cell repertoires in COVID-19. Study background: COVID-19 samples, acute and convalescent, were from the United States, Italy and Spain.

Authors' analysis steps: Amplification of reference gene primers was used by the study to estimate nucleated cell counts. Libraries were prepared by immunoSEQ multiplex PCR; TCRdb keeps only in-frame clonotypes and omits some of them. That table supplies the V and J calls and clone size; D and trimming were determined from the DNA. The top ten clones hold over 1.5% of a sample with 470,000 or so clones, 87% of them seen once. Participants, about 18 to 90 years old, spanned about 26 US areas. Cohort assignment relied on participant-reported clinical history. V gave up 4 bases and J gave up 3 bases; unmatched junction bases: 19. Germline assignment: CDR1 SGDLS and CDR2 YYNGEE. This CDR3 region has 20 residues.

The specimen sequenced was PBMCs or T cells enriched from blood (not recorded which). This clonotype was sampled from a woman younger than 35 with acute COVID-19. J is TRBJ2-2 and V is TRBV9, with TRBD2 matching 9 bases. CDR3 in DNA: TGTGCCAGCAGCAACTCCCTCCGGCTAGCGGGAAATCCGGACACCGGGGAGCTGTTTTTT. It is translated as CASSNSLRLAGNPDTGELFF.